This record concerns one TCR beta chain sequence. Its antigen is unknown. V was clipped by 4 bases and J by 2 bases, with 15 bases between them. The germline V gene has CDR1 SGHTA and CDR2 FQGTGA. The CDR3 runs 15 residues. All patients experienced relapse after autologous stem cell transplantation, and brentuximab vedotin exposure was variable. TCRdb keeps only in-frame clones here, not all; method: immunoSEQ multiplex PCR. The repertoire has approximately 100,000 clones, around 89% of them found once; the top ten carry 6.6%. The sample belongs to a study of PD-1 blockade in classical Hodgkin lymphoma. Whole-study results and caveats: Compared with healthy donors, newly diagnosed patients reportedly showed lower baseline TCR diversity.

This sample comprised peripheral blood mononuclear cells (PBMCs), obtained before the second cycle of nivolumab. This clonotype originated in a human donor with classical Hodgkin lymphoma. The genes are TRBV7-3 and TRBJ2-7; the D gene is possibly TRBD2 (5 bases). The CDR3 nucleotides are TGTGCCAGCAGCTACATGAGGGCCCCCCCCTACGAGCAGTACTTC. As protein: CASSYMRAPPYEQYF.